The next 10 T cell receptor beta chains were all read from a single sample in a study of PD-1 and CTLA-4 blockade in melanoma. Clones were sequenced by immunoSEQ multiplex PCR, and TCRdb holds only the in-frame ones, with some missing. The table records nearly 30,000 clones, less than 90% of them present only once. Sequenced material: CD8+ T cells from peripheral blood, taken before anti-PD-1 treatment. The receptors here all came from a human donor with melanoma.

V usage is TRBV29-1 and J usage is TRBJ2-7; 10 bases match TRBD2. CDR3 length: 14 residues. From germline, CDR1 is SQVTM and CDR2 ANQGSEA. V lost 5 bases, J lost 3 bases, and 7 bases stayed unmatched. The CDR3 loop is CSVFTSSGSYEQYF. DNA of the CDR3: TGCAGCGTTTTTACCTCTAGCGGGAGCTACGAGCAGTACTTC.

The gene calls are TRBV24-1 and TRBJ2-6; 7 bases map to TRBD1. Germline lookup yields CDR1 KGHDR and CDR2 SFDVKD. The length of the CDR3 is 16 residues. The V gene end was trimmed by 7 bases and the J gene end by 3 bases; junction bases not matched to a gene: 8. The CDR3 region has the DNA TGTGCCACCAGCGGCGACAGGGTGTTTGGGGCCAACGTCCTGACTTTC. Translation gives CATSGDRVFGANVLTF.

As DNA, the CDR3 is TGTGCCAGCAGCGCAATCAGGGGGCCGGGGGAGCAGTACTTC. Translation: CASSAIRGPGEQYF. The rearrangement links TRBV7-9 to TRBJ2-7; 8 bases match TRBD1. The V gene's germline CDR1 is SEHNR and CDR2 FQNEAQ (reference sequence). This CDR3 contains 14 residues. The J segment lost 7 bases and the V segment lost 5 bases, leaving 10 bases of the junction unmatched.

V is TRBV15 and J is TRBJ2-5; D ambiguous. V lost 4 bases and J 6 bases, leaving 6 bases between the germline ends. Germline values: CDR1 LNHNV, CDR2 YYDKDF (reference sequence). CDR3 length equals 11 residues. The CDR3 spells CATSNSKTQYF. CDR3 nucleotide sequence: TGTGCCACCAGCAATTCTAAGACCCAGTACTTC.

The V gene is TRBV4-1, the J gene TRBJ1-4, with no clear D. Per the germline V gene, CDR1 is MGHRA and CDR2 is YSYEKL. The CDR3 has 15 amino acids. V was shortened by 0 bases and J by 8 bases, with 13 bases between the two germline ends. The CDR3 bases are TGCGCCAGCAGCCAAGAATCTCGGGTAGGGGAAAAACTGTTTTTT. Its protein product is CASSQESRVGEKLFF.

This CDR3 is CASSSPKDFQSSYEQYF. The CDR3 DNA sequence: TGTGCCAGCAGTAGTCCTAAGGACTTTCAGAGCTCCTACGAGCAGTACTTC. The chain uses TRBV28 and TRBJ2-7; a weak D match, TRBD2 (5 bases). V lost 5 bases and J lost 0, with 20 bases in between. The CDR3 spans 17 residues. Per germline, CDR1 MDHEN and CDR2 SYDVKM.

The chain uses TRBV6-5 and TRBJ1-2; tentative D call: TRBD1 (6 bases). Trimming shortened V by 2 bases and J by 8 bases, and 12 bases separated the two germline ends. The CDR3 extends over 13 amino acids. Germline CDR1 and CDR2: MNHEY and SVGAGI. This CDR3 is CASSYGQGRGYTF. DNA of the CDR3: TGTGCCAGCAGTTACGGGCAGGGGAGAGGCTACACCTTC.

The chain has TRBV4-2 and TRBJ2-6; the D is unclear. Germline loops: CDR1 LGHNA, CDR2 YNFKEQ. The CDR3 runs 15 residues. The V gene lost 1 base and the J gene lost 0 bases, with 4 bases spanning the gap. CDR3 residues: CASSQVTSGANVLTF. As DNA, the CDR3 is TGTGCCAGCAGCCAAGTAACCTCTGGGGCCAACGTCCTGACTTTC.

The J gene is TRBJ2-1, the V gene TRBV28, with TRBD2 identical over 8 bases. The V and J ends lost 3 bases and 6 bases, in that order; junction bases with no gene match: 1. In germline, CDR1 is MDHEN, CDR2 SYDVKM. The CDR3 consists of 13 residues. The DNA of the CDR3 is TGTGCCAGCAGTTTGACTAGCGTCAATGAGCAGTTCTTC. It yields the protein CASSLTSVNEQFF.

The rearrangement joins TRBV3-1 (or the pseudogene TRBV3-2) to TRBJ1-2; D unclear. CDR3 size: 13 residues. Germline V gene lookup returns CDR1 LGHDT and CDR2 YNNKEL (reference sequence). V was cut by 1 base and J by 8 bases, with 11 bases left in between. CDR3 region: CASSQARAWGYTF. CDR3 nucleotides: TGTGCCAGCAGCCAAGCTAGGGCTTGGGGCTACACCTTC.